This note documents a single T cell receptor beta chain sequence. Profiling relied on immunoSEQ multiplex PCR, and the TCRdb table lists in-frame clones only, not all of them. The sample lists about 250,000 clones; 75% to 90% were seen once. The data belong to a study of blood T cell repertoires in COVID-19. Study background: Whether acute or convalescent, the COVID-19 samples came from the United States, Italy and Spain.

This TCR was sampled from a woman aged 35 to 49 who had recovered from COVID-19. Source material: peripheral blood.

For the CDR3, the DNA is TGCGCCAGCAGCCAAGATCCTAGGAACTCCTACAATGAGCAGTTCTTC. Protein product: CASSQDPRNSYNEQFF. V usage is TRBV4-1 and J usage is TRBJ2-1; D is uncertain. The CDR3 covers 16 residues. CDR1 is MGHRA, CDR2 YSYEKL, per germline. V lost 0 bases and J 0 bases, leaving 9 bases between the germline ends.